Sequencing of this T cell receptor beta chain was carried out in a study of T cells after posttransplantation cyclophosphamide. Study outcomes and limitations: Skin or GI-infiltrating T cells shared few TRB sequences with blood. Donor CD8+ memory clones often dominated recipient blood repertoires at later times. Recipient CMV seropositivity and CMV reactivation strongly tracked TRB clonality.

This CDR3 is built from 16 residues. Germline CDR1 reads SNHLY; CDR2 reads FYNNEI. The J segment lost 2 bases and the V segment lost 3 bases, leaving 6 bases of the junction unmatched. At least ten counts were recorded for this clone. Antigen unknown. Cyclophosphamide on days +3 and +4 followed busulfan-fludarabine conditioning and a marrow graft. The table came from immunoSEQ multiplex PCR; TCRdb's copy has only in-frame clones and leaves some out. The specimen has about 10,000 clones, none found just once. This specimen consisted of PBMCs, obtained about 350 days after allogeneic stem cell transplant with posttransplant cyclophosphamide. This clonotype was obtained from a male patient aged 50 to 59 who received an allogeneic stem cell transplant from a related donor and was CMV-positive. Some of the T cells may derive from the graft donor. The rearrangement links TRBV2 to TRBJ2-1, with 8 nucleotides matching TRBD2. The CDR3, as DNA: TGTGCCAGCAGTGAGGACGCCGGGGGGGCCTACAATGAGCAGTTCTTC. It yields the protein CASSEDAGGAYNEQFF.